Presented here are 27 T cell receptor beta chains from one specimen sequenced in a study of cytomegalovirus exposure and HLA in healthy donors. The PCR employed 60 Vbeta primers together with 13 Jbeta primers. The protocol was immunoSEQ multiplex PCR, while the TCRdb copy is restricted to in-frame clones and leaves out a portion. Among roughly 140,000 clones listed, around 77% were seen once. The sample consisted of PBMCs. The origin of the receptors is a young man in good health and CMV-seronegative.

In DNA form, the CDR3 reads TGTGCCTGCCAGTGGGGGCGCGGTGGCTACACCTTC. It encodes CACQWGRGGYTF. This chain joins TRBV28 and TRBJ1-2, with D possibly being TRBD1 (6 bases). Germline CDR1 MDHEN, CDR2 SYDVKM. Between the trimmed V and J ends, which lost 11 bases and 7 bases, there was a span of 17 bases. This CDR3 spans 12 amino acids.

V usage is TRBV19 and J usage is TRBJ1-3, with D perhaps matching TRBD1 (6 bases). V shed 10 bases and J shed 2 bases, with 15 bases lying between them. This CDR3 has 14 amino acids. Germline CDR1 reads LNHDA; CDR2 reads SQIVND (reference sequence). Here the CDR3 DNA reads TGTGCCACTGAACAGGGCCAAGCTGGAAACACCATATATTTT. It encodes CATEQGQAGNTIYF. Based on the CDR3 plus reference TRBV19 and TRBJ1-3, the full variable domain is DGGITQSPKYLFRKEGQNVTLSCEQNLNHDAMYWYRQDPGQGLRLIYYSQIVNDFQKGDIAEGYSVSREKKESFPLTVTSAQKNPTAFYLCATEQGQAGNTIYFGEGSWLTVV.

The chain is built from TRBV27 and TRBJ2-7; 9 bases fit TRBD1. Germline V gives CDR1 MNHEY, CDR2 SMNVEV (reference sequence). V lost 5 bases and J lost 1; bases outside the gene matches: 6. CDR3 length: 15 residues. The CDR3 bases are TGTGCCAGCAGTCAGGGGACAGGGTGGTCCTACGAGCAGTACTTC. Its protein product is CASSQGTGWSYEQYF.

The genes are TRBV28 and TRBJ2-7, with TRBD1 identical over 8 bases. J gave up 2 bases and V 6 bases, and 6 bases lay outside the gene matches. CDR3 length: 14 residues. Germline CDR1 is MDHEN and CDR2 is SYDVKM. Here the CDR3 reads CASRTGTGPYEQYF. The CDR3 DNA reads as TGTGCCAGCAGAACCGGGACAGGACCCTACGAGCAGTACTTC.

This clone has only one observation. The V call is TRBV28, the J call TRBJ1-2, with D maybe TRBD1 (5 bases). V lost 5 bases and J lost 4, with 11 bases in between. The CDR3 is made up of 13 amino acids. Germline values: CDR1 MDHEN, CDR2 SYDVKM. The CDR3 loop reads CASSLPDSYGYTF. The CDR3 DNA follows: TGTGCCAGCAGTCTCCCCGACAGCTATGGCTACACCTTC.

This rearrangement joins TRBV28 to TRBJ1-4; 10 bases are shared with TRBD1. After removal of 5 bases from V and 8 bases from J, the junction contained 8 bases not matched to a gene. The CDR3 consists of 15 residues. The V gene's germline CDR1 is MDHEN and CDR2 SYDVKM. CDR3 coding DNA: TGTGCCAGCAGTGACCCCGGGACAGGGGAAGAAAAACTGTTTTTT. This encodes CASSDPGTGEEKLFF.

This clone was seen a few times. CDR3 residues: CAWAGGTEAFF. CDR3 in DNA: TGTGCCTGGGCAGGGGGGACTGAAGCTTTCTTT. The J gene is TRBJ1-1, the V gene TRBV30; 7 nucleotides align to TRBD1. CDR3 length: 11 amino acids. V shed 5 bases, J shed 5 bases, and the junction held 2 bases outside the gene matches. In germline, CDR1 is GTSNPN, CDR2 SVGIG (reference sequence).

The chain couples TRBV5-1 to TRBJ2-6; D possibly corresponds to TRBD2 (6 bases). The germline V gene encodes CDR1 SGHRS and CDR2 YFSETQ. Trimming took off 0 bases at V and 2 bases at J, with 9 bases between the two ends. CDR3 length: 16 amino acids. The CDR3 is CASSLAGVTGANVLTF. The CDR3, as DNA: TGCGCCAGCAGCTTGGCGGGGGTAACTGGGGCCAACGTCCTGACTTTC. The variable domain in full, completed from reference TRBV5-1 and TRBJ2-6, reads KAGVTQTPRYLIKTRGQQVTLSCSPISGHRSVSWYQQTPGQGLQFLFEYFSETQRNKGNFPGRFSGRQFSNSRSEMNVSTLELGDSALYLCASSLAGVTGANVLTFGAGSRLTVL.

This clone was counted only a few times. V gene TRBV6-1 combines with J gene TRBJ1-2; 8 bases are shared with TRBD1. The CDR3 spans 13 residues. Germline V lookup: CDR1 MNHNS, CDR2 SASEGT. Trimming removed 1 base from V and 13 bases from J; junction bases left unmatched: 8. The CDR3 spells CASSEVGTGVSTF. In DNA form, the CDR3 reads TGTGCCAGCAGTGAAGTGGGGACAGGCGTCAGCACCTTC.

The V and J genes are TRBV27 and TRBJ2-7; TRBD1 matches at 10 bases. Per the germline V gene, CDR1 is MNHEY and CDR2 is SMNVEV (reference sequence). V lost 8 bases and J lost 0; bases outside the gene matches: 4. CDR3 length equals 14 residues. The CDR3 loop is CASLRDRGSYEQYF. CDR3 coding DNA: TGTGCCAGCCTACGGGACAGGGGCTCCTACGAGCAGTACTTC.

The rearrangement links TRBV15 to TRBJ2-7; 10 bases are a match to TRBD2. The V segment lost 0 bases and the J segment 5 bases; nucleotides outside the gene matches: 10. The CDR3 has 17 residues. Germline V CDR1 and CDR2: LNHNV, YYDKDF (reference sequence). CDR3 in amino acids: CATSRDLLAGRIDEQYF. Here the CDR3 DNA reads TGTGCCACCAGCAGAGATTTACTAGCGGGGAGGATCGACGAGCAGTACTTC.

The chain links TRBV15 to TRBJ1-1, with D tentatively TRBD1 (6 bases). This CDR3 has 16 amino acids. V was shortened by 1 base and J by 0 bases, with 12 bases between the two germline ends. The germline V gene has CDR1 LNHNV and CDR2 YYDKDF (reference sequence). CDR3 nucleotide sequence: TGTGCCACCAGCAGAGGGGGGCGGGGGCTGAACACTGAAGCTTTCTTT. Its translation: CATSRGGRGLNTEAFF.

The rearrangement links TRBV5-1 to TRBJ2-3; D is unresolved. The germline V gene has CDR1 SGHRS and CDR2 YFSETQ. The CDR3 is 14 amino acids. Trimming left V 2 bases short and J 0 bases short, with 7 bases between. In DNA, the CDR3 is TGCGCCAGCAGCTTCTCTCTAAGCACAGATACGCAGTATTTT. Its translation: CASSFSLSTDTQYF.

The rearrangement joins TRBV5-1 to TRBJ2-7, with 9 bases that match TRBD1. The CDR3 runs 17 residues. After removal of 2 bases from V and 3 bases from J, the junction contained 12 bases not matched to a gene. Germline CDR1 is SGHRS and CDR2 is YFSETQ. This CDR3 is CASSLGQGSSPHYEQYF. CDR3 nucleotides: TGCGCCAGCAGCTTAGGACAGGGGAGCTCCCCCCACTACGAGCAGTACTTC.

This chain links TRBV9 with TRBJ2-2; weak D call: TRBD1 (6 bases). Per the germline V gene, CDR1 is SGDLS and CDR2 is YYNGEE. The germline V and J ends were trimmed by 3 bases and 0 bases, with 9 bases remaining between them. This CDR3 contains 15 residues. The CDR3 region is CASSGGHSNTGELFF. The CDR3 region has the DNA TGTGCCAGCAGCGGGGGACACTCGAACACCGGGGAGCTGTTTTTT. The variable domain in full, completed from reference TRBV9 and TRBJ2-2, reads DSGVTQTPKHLITATGQRVTLRCSPRSGDLSVYWYQQSLDQGLQFLIQYYNGEERAKGNILERFSAQQFPDLHSELNLSSLELGDSALYFCASSGGHSNTGELFFGEGSRLTVL.

The rearrangement links TRBV5-1 to TRBJ1-1, with 7 nucleotides matching TRBD1. With V trimmed by 3 bases and J by 0 bases, 14 bases remained unmatched. Germline values: CDR1 SGHRS, CDR2 YFSETQ. The CDR3 consists of 18 residues. The CDR3 DNA follows: TGCGCCAGCAGCTCTTATCCGGGACAGCCCCTCATGAACACTGAAGCTTTCTTT. Residues: CASSSYPGQPLMNTEAFF.

The chain is built from TRBV5-1 and TRBJ1-2, with no clear D. Germline lookup yields CDR1 SGHRS and CDR2 YFSETQ. Trimming cost V 2 bases and J 8 bases, with 16 bases left between them. CDR3 length equals 14 residues. For the CDR3, the DNA is TGCGCCAGCAGCTTACCGGGTGACCTCCGCGGCTACACCTTC. Its translation is CASSLPGDLRGYTF.

V gene TRBV13 combines with J gene TRBJ1-1, with D unclear. Germline CDR1 PRHDT, CDR2 FYEKMQ (reference sequence). The CDR3 is 14 amino acids. V dropped 0 bases and J dropped 1 base, with 6 bases sitting between them. The CDR3 spells CASSLGRRNTEAFF. The CDR3, as DNA: TGTGCCAGCAGCTTAGGGCGAAGGAACACTGAAGCTTTCTTT.

The chain couples TRBV5-4 to TRBJ1-1; no definite D call. Germline CDR1 is SGHNT and CDR2 is YYREEE (reference sequence). There are 15 residues in the CDR3. V was shortened by 3 bases and J by 1 base, with 13 bases between the two germline ends. In DNA form, the CDR3 reads TGTGCCAGCAGCTCCCCCAGGTCCTCGAACACTGAAGCTTTCTTT. As protein: CASSSPRSSNTEAFF.

The rearrangement uses TRBV5-1 and TRBJ2-5; TRBD1 matches at 7 bases. Germline V gives CDR1 SGHRS, CDR2 YFSETQ. With 7 bases clipped from V and 4 bases from J, the junction kept 7 bases outside the gene matches. There are 13 residues in the CDR3. The CDR3 DNA reads TGCGCCAGCCAGACAGGGAGTCCAGAGACCCAGTACTTC. It specifies CASQTGSPETQYF. The entire variable domain, with the rest obtained from reference TRBV5-1 and TRBJ2-5, is as follows: KAGVTQTPRYLIKTRGQQVTLSCSPISGHRSVSWYQQTPGQGLQFLFEYFSETQRNKGNFPGRFSGRQFSNSRSEMNVSTLELGDSALYLCASQTGSPETQYFGPGTRLLVL.

J is TRBJ2-7 and V is TRBV9, with D maybe TRBD2 (5 bases). The V and J ends lost 3 bases and 0 bases respectively, with 13 bases between them. CDR1 and CDR2 (germline): SGDLS, YYNGEE. The CDR3 consists of 15 residues. The CDR3 region has the DNA TGTGCCAGCAGCGCCGGAGAGGGCAGCTCCTACGAGCAGTACTTC. Translated: CASSAGEGSSYEQYF.

This chain connects TRBV2 to TRBJ1-4; D might be TRBD1 (5 bases). CDR1 SNHLY and CDR2 FYNNEI come from the germline V gene. The CDR3 totals 14 residues. Trimming took off 9 bases at V and 8 bases at J, with 19 bases between the two ends. As DNA, the CDR3 is TGTGCCAGTAAACCGGAGCAGGGTTCCGAAAAACTGTTTTTT. It yields the protein CASKPEQGSEKLFF. The full variable domain, rest sourced from reference TRBV2 and TRBJ1-4, is EPEVTQTPSHQVTQMGQEVILRCVPISNHLYFYWYRQILGQKVEFLVSFYNNEISEKSEIFDDQFSVERPDGSNFTLKIRSTKLEDSAMYFCASKPEQGSEKLFFGSGTQLSVL.

V gene TRBV25-1 combines with J gene TRBJ1-2; D remains ambiguous. This CDR3 is built from 13 residues. Trimming stripped 7 bases from V and 0 bases from J, with 9 bases between. In germline, CDR1 is MGHDK, CDR2 SYGVNS. The CDR3, as DNA: TGTGCCAGCACTGGACTCACTAACTATGGCTACACCTTC. Encoded protein: CASTGLTNYGYTF.

The chain joins TRBV27 to TRBJ2-5; 7 bases align to TRBD1. The DNA end is a closer match to TRBJ2-7, so the J assignment may be wrong. Germline CDR1 reads MNHEY; CDR2 reads SMNVEV (reference sequence). CDR3 size: 14 residues. The CDR3 region is CASSRQGQSYEQYF. The DNA of the CDR3 is TGTGCCAGCAGTAGACAGGGCCAATCGTACGAGCAGTACTTC.

The CDR3: CASSEPGQGSAYGYTF. CDR3 nucleotides: TGTGCCAGCAGTGAACCGGGACAGGGATCGGCCTATGGCTACACCTTC. The chain links TRBV6-1 to TRBJ1-2; 9 bases match TRBD1. CDR3 length: 16 amino acids. CDR1 and CDR2 (germline): MNHNS, SASEGT. After removal of 2 bases from V and 4 bases from J, the junction contained 8 bases not matched to a gene.

V and J are TRBV4-1 and TRBJ2-5; tentative D call: TRBD1 (6 bases). The germline V and J ends were trimmed by 0 bases and 5 bases, with 16 bases remaining between them. Germline CDR1 reads MGHRA; CDR2 reads YSYEKL. The CDR3 runs to 16 residues. The CDR3 region has the DNA TGCGCCAGCAGCCAAGAATTCAGGGGAAACAGGGAGACCCAGTACTTC. As protein: CASSQEFRGNRETQYF.

This clone appeared once. The chain links TRBV15 to TRBJ1-3; D unresolved. V dropped 3 bases and J dropped 4 bases, with 13 bases sitting between them. CDR3 size: 15 residues. Germline CDR1 is LNHNV and CDR2 is YYDKDF (reference sequence). CDR3 sequence (DNA): TGTGCCACCAGCAGGGGCAATACAGTCGGAAACACCATATATTTT. Its translation: CATSRGNTVGNTIYF.